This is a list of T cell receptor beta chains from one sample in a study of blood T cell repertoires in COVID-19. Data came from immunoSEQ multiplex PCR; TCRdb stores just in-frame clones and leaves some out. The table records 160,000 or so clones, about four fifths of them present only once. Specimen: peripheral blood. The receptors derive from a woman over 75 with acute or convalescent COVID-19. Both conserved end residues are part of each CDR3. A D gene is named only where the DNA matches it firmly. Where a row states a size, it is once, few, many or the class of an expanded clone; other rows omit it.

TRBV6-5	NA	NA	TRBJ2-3	CASRAGDTQYF	TGTGCCAGCAGGGCCGGGGATACGCAGTATTTT
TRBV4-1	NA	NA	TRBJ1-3	CASSHRGISGNTIYF	TGCGCCAGCAGCCACCGAGGGATCTCTGGAAACACCATATATTTT
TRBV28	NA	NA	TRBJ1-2	CASRLDGVSGYTF	TGTGCCAGCAGACTCGACGGGGTTTCCGGCTACACCTTC
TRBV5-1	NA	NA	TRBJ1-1	CASSLRGLNTEAFF	TGCGCCAGCAGCTTGAGAGGCTTGAACACTGAAGCTTTCTTT
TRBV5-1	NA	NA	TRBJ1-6	CASSFEGRGSPLHF	TGCGCCAGCAGCTTTGAGGGGCGGGGTTCACCCCTCCACTTT
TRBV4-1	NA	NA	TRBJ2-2	CASSQDPGSGELFF	TGCGCCAGCAGCCAAGATCCAGGCTCCGGGGAGCTGTTTTTT
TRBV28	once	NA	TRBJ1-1	CASRGQPNTEAFF	TGTGCCAGCCGAGGACAGCCGAACACTGAAGCTTTCTTT
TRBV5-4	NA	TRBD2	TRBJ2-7	CASSPDLAGAYEQYF	TGTGCCAGCAGCCCGGACCTAGCGGGGGCCTACGAGCAGTACTTC
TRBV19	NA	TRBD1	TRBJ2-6	CASSNPDRGRKGANVLTF	TGTGCCAGTAGTAACCCCGACAGGGGGCGGAAAGGGGCCAACGTCCTGACTTTC
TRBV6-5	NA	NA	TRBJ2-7	CASSYTSTVYEQYF	TGTGCCAGCAGTTACACTTCTACAGTTTACGAGCAGTACTTC
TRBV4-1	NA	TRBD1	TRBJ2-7	CASSQVGDRDYEQYF	TGCGCCAGCAGCCAAGTAGGAGACAGGGACTACGAGCAGTACTTC
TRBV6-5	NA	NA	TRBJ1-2	CASKRGDNPNYGYTF	TGTGCCAGCAAGAGAGGGGACAACCCTAACTATGGCTACACCTTC
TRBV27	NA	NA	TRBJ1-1	CASSFQMNTEAFF	TGTGCCAGCAGTTTCCAGATGAACACTGAAGCTTTCTTT
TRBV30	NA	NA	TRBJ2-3	CAWSRGAGSDTQYF	TGTGCCTGGAGTCGTGGGGCGGGATCAGATACGCAGTATTTT
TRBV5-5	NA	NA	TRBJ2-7	CASSLASEVSGEQYF	TGTGCCAGCAGCTTGGCTTCGGAGGTGTCTGGGGAGCAGTACTTC
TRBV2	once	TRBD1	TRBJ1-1	CASSDRGRVTEAFF	TGTGCCAGCAGTGACAGGGGGCGAGTCACTGAAGCTTTCTTT
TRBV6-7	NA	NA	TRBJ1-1	CASSRGETEAFF	TGTGCCAGCAGCCGGGGGGAAACTGAAGCTTTCTTT
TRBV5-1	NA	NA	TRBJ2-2	CASSRQGNTGELFF	TGCGCCAGCAGCAGGCAGGGGAATACCGGGGAGCTGTTTTTT
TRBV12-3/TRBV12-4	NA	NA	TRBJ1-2	CASSPQRVGGYTF	TGTGCCAGCAGCCCCCAGCGGGTTGGTGGCTACACCTTC
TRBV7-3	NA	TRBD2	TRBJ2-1	CASSLQLAGEQFF	TGTGCCAGCAGCTTACAATTAGCGGGAGAGCAGTTCTTC
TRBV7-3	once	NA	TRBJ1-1	CASSQQLNTEAFF	TGTGCCAGCAGCCAACAGCTGAACACTGAAGCTTTCTTT
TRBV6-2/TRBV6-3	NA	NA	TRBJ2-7	CASSLGVKSSEQYF	TGTGCCAGCAGTTTAGGGGTTAAGTCAAGCGAGCAGTACTTC
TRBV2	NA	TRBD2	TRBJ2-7	CASRGLAGVYEQYF	TGTGCCAGCAGGGGACTAGCGGGGGTCTACGAGCAGTACTTC
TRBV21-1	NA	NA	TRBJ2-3	CASSRGGFADTQYF	TGTGCCAGCAGCAGAGGGGGCTTCGCAGATACGCAGTATTTT
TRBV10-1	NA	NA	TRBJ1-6	CASSPGTNNSPLHF	TGCGCCAGCAGTCCCGGGACAAATAATTCACCCCTCCACTTT
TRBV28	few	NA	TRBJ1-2	CASSNAGANYGYTF	TGTGCCAGCAGTAACGCGGGGGCTAACTATGGCTACACCTTC
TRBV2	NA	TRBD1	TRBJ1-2	CASSAGGENYGYTF	TGTGCCAGCAGTGCAGGGGGCGAGAACTATGGCTACACCTTC
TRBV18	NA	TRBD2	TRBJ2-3	CATTGGALDTQYF	TGTGCCACTACCGGGGGGGCATTGGATACGCAGTATTTT
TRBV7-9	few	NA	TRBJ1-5	CASSLGGGSPTQHF	TGTGCCAGCAGCTTAGGGGGGGGATCCCCAACCCAGCATTTT
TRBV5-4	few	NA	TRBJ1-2	CASSLGQNYGYTF	TGTGCCAGCAGCTTGGGACAGAACTATGGCTACACCTTC
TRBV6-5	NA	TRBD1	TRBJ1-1	CASRPPGQGGAEAFF	TGTGCCAGCAGGCCACCGGGACAGGGAGGAGCTGAAGCTTTCTTT
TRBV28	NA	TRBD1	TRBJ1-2	CASSLARTGDYGYTF	TGTGCCAGCAGTTTAGCGAGGACAGGGGACTATGGCTACACCTTC
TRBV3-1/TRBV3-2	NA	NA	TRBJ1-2	CASSPPGANYGYTF	TGTGCCAGCAGCCCCCCGGGTGCTAACTATGGCTACACCTTC
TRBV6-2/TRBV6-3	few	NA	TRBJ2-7	CASTYRGYNEQYF	TGTGCCAGCACTTACCGGGGGTATAACGAGCAGTACTTC
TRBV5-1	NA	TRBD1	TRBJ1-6	CASSLGQGGSPLHF	TGCGCCAGCAGCTTGGGACAGGGCGGCTCACCCCTCCACTTT
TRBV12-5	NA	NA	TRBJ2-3	CASGDNTGLRTDTQYF	TGTGCTAGTGGTGACAATACAGGGTTGCGAACAGATACGCAGTATTTT
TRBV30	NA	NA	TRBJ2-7	CAWRAPNYEQYF	TGTGCCTGGAGGGCACCCAACTACGAGCAGTACTTC
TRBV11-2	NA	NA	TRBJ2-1	CASSLEVEEFF	TGTGCCAGCAGTCTCGAAGTAGAAGAGTTCTTC
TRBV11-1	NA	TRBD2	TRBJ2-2	CASSLSGLDTGELFF	TGTGCCAGCAGCTTATCCGGACTAGACACCGGGGAGCTGTTTTTT
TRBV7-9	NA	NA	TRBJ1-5	CASSPRGGEDQPQHF	TGTGCCAGCAGCCCCCGTGGGGGGGAGGATCAGCCCCAGCATTTT